The 2 T cell receptor beta chains below come from one sample, sequenced in a study of metastatic and nonmetastatic thyroid tumors. TCRdb re-called the PCR reads with MiXCR. Of 15,000 or so clones detected, about a quarter appear once; the ten largest clones hold around 10%. Thyroid surgery was preceded by no treatment in any patient. The source material was tumor tissue. The receptor source for this set is a female donor with papillary thyroid cancer or a benign thyroid nodule (not recorded which). Some clones in this sample may be carry-over from other donors' samples.

Only a few counts were recorded for this clone. This chain's CDR3 is CASSGISGGGYEQYF. The CDR3, as DNA: TGTGCCAGCTCAGGGATTAGCGGGGGGGGCTACGAGCAGTACTTC. The V gene is TRBV25-1, the J gene TRBJ2-7, with TRBD2 matching over 11 bases. V shed 8 bases, J shed 3 bases, and the junction held 9 bases outside the gene matches. The CDR3 runs 15 residues. From germline, CDR1 is MGHDK and CDR2 SYGVNS.

This clone was picked up many times. The V and J genes are TRBV24-1 and TRBJ2-3, with D hard to call. Germline V lookup: CDR1 KGHDR, CDR2 SFDVKD. CDR3 length: 12 residues. With 8 bases removed from V and 6 bases from J, the gap between germline ends came to 11 bases. CDR3 region: CATMSQEDTQYF. The CDR3 DNA follows: TGTGCCACCATGTCGCAAGAGGATACGCAGTATTTT.